This T cell receptor (beta chain) came from a study of T cell changes during pregnancy in multiple sclerosis. This CDR3 is 15 amino acids long. The V and J ends lost 4 bases and 6 bases, in that order; junction bases with no gene match: 9. The germline V gene encodes CDR1 PRHDT and CDR2 FYEKMQ (reference sequence). Libraries were prepared by immunoSEQ multiplex PCR; TCRdb keeps only in-frame clonotypes and omits some of them. The sample has over 40,000 clones; about 85% are singletons. The chain couples TRBV13 to TRBJ2-7; 10 bases are a match to TRBD1. The source is a female donor with multiple sclerosis, enrolled in a pregnancy study. This sample comprised CD4+ T cells from peripheral blood mononuclear cells, obtained in the second trimester of pregnancy. The CDR3 nucleotides are TGTGCCAGCAGCTCCCACGGGACAGGGGAGCGCGAGCAGTACTTC. This sequence encodes CASSSHGTGEREQYF.